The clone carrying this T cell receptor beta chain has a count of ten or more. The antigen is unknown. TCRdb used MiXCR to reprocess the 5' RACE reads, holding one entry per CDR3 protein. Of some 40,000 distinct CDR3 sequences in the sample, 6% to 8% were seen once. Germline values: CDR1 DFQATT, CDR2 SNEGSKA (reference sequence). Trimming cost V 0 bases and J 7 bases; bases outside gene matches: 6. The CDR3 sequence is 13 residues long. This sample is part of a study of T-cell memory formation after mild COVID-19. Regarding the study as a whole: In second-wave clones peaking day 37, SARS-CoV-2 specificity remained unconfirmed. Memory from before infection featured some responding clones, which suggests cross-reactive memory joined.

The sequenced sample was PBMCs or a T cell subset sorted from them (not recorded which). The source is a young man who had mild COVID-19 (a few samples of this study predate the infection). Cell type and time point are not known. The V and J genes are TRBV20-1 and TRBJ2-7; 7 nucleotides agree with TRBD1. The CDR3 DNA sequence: TGCAGTGCTAGAGATCTAAGGGGGCATGAGCAGTACTTC. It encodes CSARDLRGHEQYF.